A single sample is the source of the 11 T cell receptor beta chains below, sequenced in a study of cytomegalovirus exposure and HLA in healthy donors. The PCR had 60 Vbeta and 13 Jbeta primers. Clones were sequenced by immunoSEQ multiplex PCR, and TCRdb holds only the in-frame ones, with some missing. The profile shows roughly 120,000 clones, around two thirds of them singletons. The source material was PBMCs. The receptors were gathered from a woman aged 40 to 55 in good health and CMV-seropositive.

This clone occurred a few times. V is TRBV28 and J is TRBJ2-1, with 7 bases that match TRBD2. The V gene's germline CDR1 is MDHEN and CDR2 SYDVKM. CDR3 length: 14 amino acids. For the CDR3, the DNA is TGTGCTTTTTCGGCGGGAGAGTCCTACAATGAGCAGTTCTTC. Translated: CAFSAGESYNEQFF.

This clone was observed a handful of times. This chain links TRBV18 with TRBJ1-1; D is perhaps TRBD1 (5 bases). The V and J ends lost 3 bases and 3 bases respectively, with 14 bases between them. This CDR3 spans 15 amino acids. Germline CDR1 and CDR2: KGHSH and LQKENI. CDR3 protein: CASSPLSGSHTEAFF. The DNA of the CDR3 is TGTGCCAGCTCACCTCTCTCAGGGTCTCACACTGAAGCTTTCTTT. Looking up the rest from reference TRBV18 and TRBJ1-1 gives the full variable domain: NAGVMQNPRHLVRRRGQEARLRCSPMKGHSHVYWYRQLPEEGLKFMVYLQKENIIDESGMPKERFSAEFPKEGPSILRIQQVVRGDSAAYFCASSPLSGSHTEAFFGQGTRLTVV.

The V gene is TRBV5-8, the J gene TRBJ1-4, with 10 bases aligning to TRBD1. Looked up from germline, CDR1 is SGHTS and CDR2 is YDEGEE. The CDR3 contains 15 residues. V was clipped by 0 bases and J by 5 bases; unmatched bases: 1. The CDR3 sequence: CASSLGDRGNEKLFF. The CDR3 DNA reads TGTGCCAGCAGCTTGGGGGACAGGGGAAATGAAAAACTGTTTTTT.

The CDR3 DNA follows: TGTGCCTGGGGGACTAGCGGGAGGGCAGATACGCAGTATTTT. Residues: CAWGTSGRADTQYF. The chain recombines TRBV30 with TRBJ2-3; 16 positions agree with TRBD2. The CDR3 contains 14 residues. CDR1 is GTSNPN, CDR2 SVGIG, per germline (reference sequence). V shed 5 bases and J 4 bases; nucleotides not matched to a gene: 0.

The chain is built from TRBV19 and TRBJ2-5; 7 nucleotides match TRBD1. Per the germline V gene, CDR1 is LNHDA and CDR2 is SQIVND (reference sequence). This CDR3 has 15 residues. The ends lost 7 bases at V and 14 bases at J; junction bases unmatched: 22. CDR3 sequence: CASIRVGEQGRFLYF. The CDR3 DNA sequence: TGTGCCAGTATTAGGGTCGGGGAACAGGGGCGGTTTTTATACTTC.

V usage is TRBV9 and J usage is TRBJ2-3; perhaps TRBD2 as D (6 bases). Germline V CDR1 and CDR2: SGDLS, YYNGEE. V lost 0 bases to trimming and J lost 4 bases, with 9 bases between them. This CDR3 region has 14 residues. Here the CDR3 reads CASSVAGSADTQYF. CDR3 coding DNA: TGTGCCAGCAGCGTAGCCGGGAGTGCAGATACGCAGTATTTT.

This sequence joins TRBV28 and TRBJ2-3, with D perhaps matching TRBD2 (6 bases). Trimming left V 6 bases short and J 2 bases short, with 18 bases between. Germline values: CDR1 MDHEN, CDR2 SYDVKM. This CDR3 comprises 16 residues. DNA for the CDR3: TGTGCCAGCAGCATCCTTAGCGGAAAAAACACAGATACGCAGTATTTT. Protein sequence: CASSILSGKNTDTQYF.

V usage is TRBV18 and J usage is TRBJ1-2, with D tentatively TRBD1 (5 bases). The germline CDR1 and CDR2 sequences are KGHSH and LQKENI. Trimming pared 0 bases from V and 8 bases from J, leaving 13 bases between. The CDR3 runs to 14 residues. The CDR3 sequence: CASSPPGQPRGYTF. The CDR3 region has the DNA TGTGCCAGCTCACCACCGGGGCAGCCGCGCGGCTACACCTTC.

The V and J genes are TRBV7-2 and TRBJ1-2; D may be TRBD1 (5 bases). CDR1 is SGHTA, CDR2 FQGNSA, per germline. The CDR3 sequence is 15 residues long. The V end was cut by 5 bases, the J end by 7 bases, with 20 bases between. The CDR3 sequence is CASSTRLGAGSGYTF. The CDR3 bases are TGTGCCAGCAGCACCCGGTTAGGGGCGGGGTCTGGCTACACCTTC.

V is TRBV19 and J is TRBJ1-4; D gene uncertain. From germline, CDR1 is LNHDA and CDR2 SQIVND (reference sequence). The CDR3 spans 15 residues. The V end was cut by 5 bases, the J end by 5 bases, with 15 bases between. The CDR3 DNA sequence: TGTGCCAGTAGTGTCCAGCCTCGGCGGAATGAAAAACTGTTTTTT. Translated: CASSVQPRRNEKLFF.

This clone was seen just once. The chain carries TRBV9 and TRBJ2-7, with 10 bases that match TRBD1. This CDR3 comprises 18 residues. With 0 bases clipped from V and 0 bases from J, the junction kept 9 bases outside the gene matches. CDR1 and CDR2 from the germline V gene are SGDLS and YYNGEE. DNA of the CDR3: TGTGCCAGCAGCGTAGGTATAGGGACAGGGGAACACTCCTACGAGCAGTACTTC. It specifies CASSVGIGTGEHSYEQYF.